The 17 T cell receptor beta chains given below trace back to one sample, sequenced in a study of blood T cell repertoires in COVID-19. TCRdb keeps only in-frame clones here, not all; method: immunoSEQ multiplex PCR. The table has roughly 330,000 clones, 70% to 90% seen once. The sequencing input was PBMCs or T cells enriched from blood (not recorded which). The receptors shown here come from a woman younger than 35 who had recovered from COVID-19.

The rearrangement uses TRBV24-1 and TRBJ2-1; 10 bases map to TRBD2. The CDR3 is 15 amino acids. V was clipped by 3 bases and J by 8 bases; unmatched bases: 6. The germline V gene encodes CDR1 KGHDR and CDR2 SFDVKD. Here the CDR3 reads CATSDSGRAADEQFF. CDR3 nucleotide sequence: TGTGCCACCAGTGATAGCGGGAGGGCCGCAGATGAGCAGTTCTTC.

The chain employs TRBV2 and TRBJ2-1; 10 positions match TRBD2. This CDR3 contains 15 residues. The trim removed 4 bases at V and 9 bases at J, leaving 9 bases unmatched. Germline V lookup: CDR1 SNHLY, CDR2 FYNNEI. CDR3 in DNA: TGTGCCAGCAGTGTTGGACTAGCGGCGAGGAGTGAGCAGTTCTTC. Amino acid sequence: CASSVGLAARSEQFF.

The J gene is TRBJ2-7, the V gene TRBV9; a possible D gene is TRBD1 (6 bases). Germline V CDR1 and CDR2: SGDLS, YYNGEE. The CDR3 is made up of 16 amino acids. Between the trimmed V and J ends, which lost 0 bases and 0 bases, there was a span of 13 bases. The CDR3 nucleotides read TGTGCCAGCAGCGTAGACCCAGGGGAAAGCTCCTACGAGCAGTACTTC. It translates to CASSVDPGESSYEQYF.

The chain uses TRBV4-1 and TRBJ1-3; D call uncertain. Trimming pared 0 bases from V and 4 bases from J, leaving 10 bases between. The CDR3 is 15 amino acids. In germline, CDR1 is MGHRA, CDR2 YSYEKL. CDR3 protein: CASSQDPGSGNTIYF. CDR3 in DNA: TGCGCCAGCAGCCAAGATCCGGGGTCAGGAAACACCATATATTTT.

This clone was recorded a few times. The chain uses TRBV7-9 and TRBJ1-5, with unresolved D. V lost 6 bases and J 3 bases, leaving 9 bases between the germline ends. CDR1 SEHNR and CDR2 FQNEAQ come from the germline V gene (reference sequence). The CDR3 contains 13 residues. Here the CDR3 DNA reads TGTGCCAGCAGTATCACAGCCAATCAGCCCCAGCATTTT. It yields the protein CASSITANQPQHF.

This clone was recorded a few times. The chain joins TRBV28 to TRBJ1-2, with 8 bases matching TRBD1. The V segment lost 7 bases and the J segment 1 base; nucleotides outside the gene matches: 14. The CDR3 is made up of 17 amino acids. Germline V CDR1 and CDR2: MDHEN, SYDVKM. For the CDR3, the DNA is TGTGCCAGCAACTTAAACGGGGGGACAGGAGATAACTATGGCTACACCTTC. Protein: CASNLNGGTGDNYGYTF.

This rearrangement joins TRBV6-5 to TRBJ2-7; TRBD1 agrees at 7 bases. With 5 bases clipped from V and 1 base from J, the junction kept 5 bases outside the gene matches. In germline, CDR1 is MNHEY, CDR2 SVGAGI. CDR3 length: 14 residues. For the CDR3, the DNA is TGTGCCAGCAGTCAGGGGGACAGTTCCTACGAGCAGTACTTC. It is translated as CASSQGDSSYEQYF.

The CDR3 bases are TGTGCCAGCAGCGCCTGGGGGGTACCCACCCGGGATGAGCAGTTCTTC. It specifies CASSAWGVPTRDEQFF. V gene TRBV9 combines with J gene TRBJ2-1; possible D gene TRBD2, 6 bases. This CDR3 spans 16 amino acids. V dropped 3 bases and J dropped 8 bases, with 21 bases sitting between them. The germline V gene has CDR1 SGDLS and CDR2 YYNGEE.

In DNA, the CDR3 is TGTGCCAGCGGAACCGGGACAGATCTTAGAGGCTTCTCTGGAAACACCATATATTTT. Its protein product is CASGTGTDLRGFSGNTIYF. The V gene is TRBV7-9, the J gene TRBJ1-3; TRBD1 aligns across 7 bases. CDR3 length: 19 amino acids. The V segment lost 8 bases and the J segment 0 bases; nucleotides outside the gene matches: 19. Germline-derived CDR1 and CDR2 are SEHNR and FQNEAQ (reference sequence).

The chain combines TRBV28 with TRBJ2-1; tentative D call: TRBD2 (7 bases). Germline V gene sequence: CDR1 MDHEN, CDR2 SYDVKM. Trimming left V 8 bases short and J 4 bases short, with 18 bases between. The CDR3 totals 15 residues. DNA for the CDR3: TGTGCCAGCGGGGAGGGGGGGATCTCTTACAATGAGCAGTTCTTC. Protein: CASGEGGISYNEQFF.

The genes are TRBV5-1 and TRBJ1-2, with TRBD1 identical over 8 bases. Per the germline V gene, CDR1 is SGHRS and CDR2 is YFSETQ. This CDR3 comprises 15 residues. Trimming at V came to 0 bases and at J to 7 bases, leaving 8 bases not matched to a gene. CDR3 sequence: CASSLVSGGESGYTF. The CDR3 bases are TGCGCCAGCAGCTTGGTATCAGGGGGCGAATCTGGCTACACCTTC.

The chain employs TRBV5-1 and TRBJ1-2; the match to TRBD1 covers 9 bases. The trim removed 0 bases at V and 5 bases at J, leaving 5 bases unmatched. There are 15 residues in the CDR3. CDR1 is SGHRS and CDR2 is YFSETQ in the germline V gene. The CDR3 DNA sequence: TGCGCCAGCAGCTTGGAGGGACAGGGTGGATATGGCTACACCTTC. This encodes CASSLEGQGGYGYTF.

This clone was detected ten times or more. The chain carries TRBV6-4 and TRBJ2-2, with 11 bases fitting TRBD1. Losses at the gene ends were 6 bases for V and 7 bases for J; bases not matched to a gene: 7. Germline values: CDR1 MRHNA, CDR2 SNTAGT. The CDR3 is 15 residues long. The CDR3 coding sequence is TGTGCCAGCAGGCCGGGACAGGGGGATTTCGGGGAGCTGTTTTTT. As protein: CASRPGQGDFGELFF.

CDR3: CASSPPADQTSGEQFF. CDR3 DNA: TGTGCCAGCAGTCCGCCCGCCGACCAGACAAGCGGTGAGCAGTTCTTC. V is TRBV28 and J is TRBJ2-1; TRBD2 might be the D (5 bases). The germline CDR1 and CDR2 sequences are MDHEN and SYDVKM. The CDR3 length is 16 residues. With 5 bases removed from V and 9 bases from J, the gap between germline ends came to 23 bases.

The V gene is TRBV28, the J gene TRBJ1-5; D is possibly TRBD1 (5 bases). There are 14 residues in the CDR3. Germline CDR1 and CDR2: MDHEN and SYDVKM. V lost 6 bases and J 3 bases, leaving 12 bases between the germline ends. The CDR3 DNA reads as TGTGCCAGCAGCAGAGACAGCAACAATCAGCCCCAGCATTTT. Translation gives CASSRDSNNQPQHF.

The chain is built from TRBV7-3 and TRBJ2-1; perhaps TRBD1 as D (5 bases). Between the trimmed V and J ends, which lost 6 bases and 4 bases, there was a span of 16 bases. The germline gives CDR1 SGHTA, CDR2 FQGTGA. The CDR3 runs 15 residues. CDR3 region: CASSAGNYLYNEQFF. In DNA form, the CDR3 reads TGTGCCAGCAGTGCAGGGAACTACTTATACAATGAGCAGTTCTTC.

The chain uses TRBV6-5 and TRBJ2-2; possibly TRBD1 for D (7 bases). The CDR3 loop spans 16 amino acids. Germline-derived CDR1 and CDR2 are MNHEY and SVGAGI. V was trimmed by 2 bases and J by 4 bases, leaving 14 bases between them. CDR3 region: CASSYEGARGTGELFF. In nucleotides, the CDR3 is TGTGCCAGCAGTTACGAGGGGGCGCGGGGCACCGGGGAGCTGTTTTTT.